This T cell receptor beta chain came from a study of neurological immune-mediated disorders. Study-wide findings and caveats: Across subjects, expanded clones had no CDR3 amino acid sequences in common, pointing to private repertoires in all groups.

Each CDR3 protein is one row after TCRdb ran MiXCR on the 5' RACE reads. The table has about 48,000 distinct CDR3 sequences, 9.5% to 15% seen once. This sample's time point: longitudinal time-point 3. This clonotype was counted many times. Its antigen is unknown. This CDR3 region has 15 residues. With V trimmed by 6 bases and J by 2 bases, 8 bases remained unmatched. The J gene is TRBJ2-7, the V gene TRBV12-3 or TRBV12-4, with 9 bases matching TRBD1. The TCR was taken from a male donor with HTLV-1-associated myelopathy (HAM/TSP). Input material: PBMCs. The CDR3 protein is CASRTDRGDPYEQYF. DNA for the CDR3: TGTGCCAGCAGAACAGACAGGGGGGATCCCTACGAGCAGTACTTC.